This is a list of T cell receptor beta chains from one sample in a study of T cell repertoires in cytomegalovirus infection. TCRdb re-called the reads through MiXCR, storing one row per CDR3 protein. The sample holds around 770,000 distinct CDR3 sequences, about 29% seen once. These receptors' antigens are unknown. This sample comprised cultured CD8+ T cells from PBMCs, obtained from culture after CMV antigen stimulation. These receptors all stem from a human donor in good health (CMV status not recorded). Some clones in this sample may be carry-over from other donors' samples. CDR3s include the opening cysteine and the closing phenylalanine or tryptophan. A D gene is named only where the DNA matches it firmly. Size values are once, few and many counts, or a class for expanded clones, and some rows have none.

CDR3nt: TGTGCCAGCAGCTTAGCGCCAGGATTCGAGCAGTACTTC
CDR3aa: CASSLAPGFEQYF
abundance: .
v_gene: TRBV7-9
j_gene: TRBJ2-7
d_gene: .

CDR3nt: TGTGCTAGTGGCCGAGTACCGGGACAGGAGAACACTGAAGCTTTCTTT
CDR3aa: CASGRVPGQENTEAFF
abundance: few
v_gene: TRBV12-5
j_gene: TRBJ1-1
d_gene: TRBD1

CDR3nt: TGTGCCAGCAGCCAAGAAAATGTAGGCCAGGGCAACACTGAAGCTTTCTTT
CDR3aa: CASSQENVGQGNTEAFF
abundance: .
v_gene: TRBV3-1
j_gene: TRBJ1-1
d_gene: .

CDR3nt: TGTGCCAGCAGCCAAGTGGAATGGGAAGAGACCCAGTACTTC
CDR3aa: CASSQVEWEETQYF
abundance: few
v_gene: TRBV7-9
j_gene: TRBJ2-5
d_gene: .

CDR3nt: TGCAGCGTTGAGAAGGAGGGGAGGGGATCCTACGAGCAGTACTTC
CDR3aa: CSVEKEGRGSYEQYF
abundance: .
v_gene: TRBV29-1
j_gene: TRBJ2-7
d_gene: TRBD2

CDR3nt: TGTGCCGCCATCCAGGGGAGATTTTCACCCCTCCACTTT
CDR3aa: CAAIQGRFSPLHF
abundance: .
v_gene: TRBV6-1
j_gene: TRBJ1-6
d_gene: .

CDR3nt: TGTGCCAGCAGCTATTACAGGGGGAGCGGGGAGCTGTTTTTT
CDR3aa: CASSYYRGSGELFF
abundance: many
v_gene: TRBV7-2
j_gene: TRBJ2-2
d_gene: TRBD1

CDR3nt: TGTGCCAGCACTTCGGGGGACAGAGGATTTTCTAGCACAGATACGCAGTATTTT
CDR3aa: CASTSGDRGFSSTDTQYF
abundance: .
v_gene: TRBV6-6
j_gene: TRBJ2-3
d_gene: .

CDR3nt: TGTGCCAGCAGCCCCCCTGGTACCCCGAACACTGAAGCTTTCTTT
CDR3aa: CASSPPGTPNTEAFF
abundance: few
v_gene: TRBV7-9
j_gene: TRBJ1-1
d_gene: .

CDR3nt: TGTGCCAGCAGCTTATTGACAGGGACTGAAGCTTTCTTT
CDR3aa: CASSLLTGTEAFF
abundance: many
v_gene: TRBV7-8
j_gene: TRBJ1-1
d_gene: TRBD1

CDR3nt: TGTGCCAGCAGCCCAATCGAGAGCCGATATGGCTACACCTTC
CDR3aa: CASSPIESRYGYTF
abundance: .
v_gene: TRBV7-9
j_gene: TRBJ1-2
d_gene: .

CDR3nt: TGTGCCAGCAGTGACTCGATGGCTAGCGGCCTCACAGATACGCAGTATTTT
CDR3aa: CASSDSMASGLTDTQYF
abundance: .
v_gene: TRBV6-4
j_gene: TRBJ2-3
d_gene: TRBD2

CDR3nt: TGTGCCAGCAGCTTAGAACAGGACCGGAGGACCCAGTACTTC
CDR3aa: CASSLEQDRRTQYF
abundance: few
v_gene: TRBV13
j_gene: TRBJ2-5
d_gene: .

CDR3nt: TGTGCCAGCAGTCCTTGGACAGGGGACACTGAAGCTTTCTTT
CDR3aa: CASSPWTGDTEAFF
abundance: few
v_gene: TRBV6-1
j_gene: TRBJ1-1
d_gene: TRBD1

CDR3nt: TGTGCCAGCAGTTCGGATTCGGGACAGGGGTCTTACGAGCAGTACTTC
CDR3aa: CASSSDSGQGSYEQYF
abundance: many
v_gene: TRBV6-1
j_gene: TRBJ2-7
d_gene: TRBD1

CDR3nt: TGCGCCAGCAGCCAAGGCCCGGGGACGAAAGAGACCCAGTACTTC
CDR3aa: CASSQGPGTKETQYF
abundance: few
v_gene: TRBV4-1
j_gene: TRBJ2-5
d_gene: .

CDR3nt: TGTGCCAGCAGCTTTAGAGGGGGTCGGGGGACAGCGTCCTACAATGAGCAGTTCTTC
CDR3aa: CASSFRGGRGTASYNEQFF
abundance: many
v_gene: TRBV7-2
j_gene: TRBJ2-1
d_gene: .

CDR3nt: TGTGCCAGTCACCGGACTAGCGTTGACAATGAGCAGTTCTTC
CDR3aa: CASHRTSVDNEQFF
abundance: .
v_gene: TRBV27
j_gene: TRBJ2-1
d_gene: TRBD2

CDR3nt: TGTGCCAGCAGCCCCCGGGACAGCTATGGCTACACCTTC
CDR3aa: CASSPRDSYGYTF
abundance: many
v_gene: TRBV7-2
j_gene: TRBJ1-2
d_gene: TRBD1

CDR3nt: TGCAGTGCTAGTTTCCAGGGAGGGAGAGAGACCCAGTACTTC
CDR3aa: CSASFQGGRETQYF
abundance: .
v_gene: TRBV20-1
j_gene: TRBJ2-5
d_gene: TRBD2

CDR3nt: TGTGCCAGCAGCTTAGTTTTGCAGGGACATGCTGAAGCTTTCTTT
CDR3aa: CASSLVLQGHAEAFF
abundance: few
v_gene: TRBV7-9
j_gene: TRBJ1-1
d_gene: .

CDR3nt: TGTGCCAGCAGCCAAGAGTGGGCCTATGGCTACACCTTC
CDR3aa: CASSQEWAYGYTF
abundance: .
v_gene: TRBV3-1
j_gene: TRBJ1-2
d_gene: .

CDR3nt: TGTGCCAGCAGCGACGCAGCTGACGAGCAGTACTTC
CDR3aa: CASSDAADEQYF
abundance: .
v_gene: TRBV13
j_gene: TRBJ2-7
d_gene: .

CDR3nt: TGTGCCAGCAGCTTAGAGTTCGGGGGTGGAACTAACTATGGCTACACCTTC
CDR3aa: CASSLEFGGGTNYGYTF
abundance: .
v_gene: TRBV7-9
j_gene: TRBJ1-2
d_gene: .

CDR3nt: TGTGCCAGCAGCTTCGAGACCTTCACAGATACGCAGTATTTT
CDR3aa: CASSFETFTDTQYF
abundance: many
v_gene: TRBV7-2
j_gene: TRBJ2-3
d_gene: .

CDR3nt: TGTGCCAGCAGCTTTGGTGACCAGACGGCTTTCTTT
CDR3aa: CASSFGDQTAFF
abundance: .
v_gene: TRBV7-3
j_gene: TRBJ1-1
d_gene: .

CDR3nt: TGCAGCGTTGAATCCAGAAATGGCTACACCTTC
CDR3aa: CSVESRNGYTF
abundance: .
v_gene: TRBV29-1
j_gene: TRBJ1-2
d_gene: .

CDR3nt: TGTGCCAGCAGTTACTACTATTCGGGGGTTAACCAAGAGACCCAGTACTTC
CDR3aa: CASSYYYSGVNQETQYF
abundance: .
v_gene: TRBV6-2/TRBV6-3
j_gene: TRBJ2-5
d_gene: .

CDR3nt: TGTGCCAGCAGTTACTCGATTCAGGGGGTGAACACTGAAGCTTTCTTT
CDR3aa: CASSYSIQGVNTEAFF
abundance: few
v_gene: TRBV6-5
j_gene: TRBJ1-1
d_gene: TRBD1

CDR3nt: TGCAGCGTTGAAGACGGTGACAGGGGGTACGGGGAGCTGTTTTTT
CDR3aa: CSVEDGDRGYGELFF
abundance: few
v_gene: TRBV29-1
j_gene: TRBJ2-2
d_gene: TRBD1

CDR3nt: TGTGCCAGCAGCCGAGGGTTTAATGAAAAACTGTTTTTT
CDR3aa: CASSRGFNEKLFF
abundance: few
v_gene: TRBV12-3/TRBV12-4
j_gene: TRBJ1-4
d_gene: .

CDR3nt: TGTGCCAGCAGTCTAGCGTTGCCCTACAATGAGCAGTTCTTC
CDR3aa: CASSLALPYNEQFF
abundance: .
v_gene: TRBV27
j_gene: TRBJ2-1
d_gene: .

CDR3nt: TGTGCCAGCAGCTTAGACGGGTTCGCTAACTATGGCTACACCTTC
CDR3aa: CASSLDGFANYGYTF
abundance: few
v_gene: TRBV7-2
j_gene: TRBJ1-2
d_gene: .

CDR3nt: TGTGCCAGCAGTTACGAAGCAAACGACAATGAGCAGTTCTTC
CDR3aa: CASSYEANDNEQFF
abundance: few
v_gene: TRBV6-6
j_gene: TRBJ2-1
d_gene: .

CDR3nt: TGCAGCGTCCCCTGGGACACCGGGGAGCTGTTTTTT
CDR3aa: CSVPWDTGELFF
abundance: .
v_gene: TRBV29-1
j_gene: TRBJ2-2
d_gene: .

CDR3nt: TGTGCCAGCAGTTCCCGGGGCGGGTTGGAGGAGGATGAGCAGTTCTTC
CDR3aa: CASSSRGGLEEDEQFF
abundance: once
v_gene: TRBV6-1
j_gene: TRBJ2-1
d_gene: .